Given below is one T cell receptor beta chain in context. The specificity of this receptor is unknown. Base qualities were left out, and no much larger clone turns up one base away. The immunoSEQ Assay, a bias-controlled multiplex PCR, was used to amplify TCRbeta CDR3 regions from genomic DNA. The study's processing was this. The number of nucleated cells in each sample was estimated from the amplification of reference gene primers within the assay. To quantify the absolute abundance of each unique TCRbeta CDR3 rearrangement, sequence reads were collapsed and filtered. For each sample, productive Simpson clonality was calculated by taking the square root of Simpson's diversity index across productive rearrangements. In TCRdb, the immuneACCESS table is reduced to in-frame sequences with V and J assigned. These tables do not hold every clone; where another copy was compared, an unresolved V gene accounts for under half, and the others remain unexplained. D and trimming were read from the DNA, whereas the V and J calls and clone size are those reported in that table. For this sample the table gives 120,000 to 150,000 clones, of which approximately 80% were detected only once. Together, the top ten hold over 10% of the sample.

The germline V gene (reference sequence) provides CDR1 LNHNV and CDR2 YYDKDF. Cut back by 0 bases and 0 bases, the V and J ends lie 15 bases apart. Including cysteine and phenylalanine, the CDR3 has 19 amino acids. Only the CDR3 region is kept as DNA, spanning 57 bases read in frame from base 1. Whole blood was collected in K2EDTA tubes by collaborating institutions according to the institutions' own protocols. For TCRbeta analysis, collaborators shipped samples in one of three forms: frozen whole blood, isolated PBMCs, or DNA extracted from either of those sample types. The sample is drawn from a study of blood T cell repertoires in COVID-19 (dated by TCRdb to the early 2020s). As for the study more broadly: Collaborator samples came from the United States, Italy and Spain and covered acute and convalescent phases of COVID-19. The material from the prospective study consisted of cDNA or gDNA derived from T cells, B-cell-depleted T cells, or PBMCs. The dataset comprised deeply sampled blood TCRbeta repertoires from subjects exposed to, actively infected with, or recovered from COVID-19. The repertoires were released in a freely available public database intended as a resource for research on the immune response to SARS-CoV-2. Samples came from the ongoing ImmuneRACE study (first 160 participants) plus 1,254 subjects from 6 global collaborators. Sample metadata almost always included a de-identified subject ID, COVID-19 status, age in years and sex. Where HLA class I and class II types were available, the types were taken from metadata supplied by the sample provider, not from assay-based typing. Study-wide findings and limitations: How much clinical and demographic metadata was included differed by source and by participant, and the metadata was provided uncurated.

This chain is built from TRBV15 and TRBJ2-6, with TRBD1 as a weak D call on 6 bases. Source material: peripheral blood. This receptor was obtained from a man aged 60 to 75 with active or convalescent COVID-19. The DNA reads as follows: TGTGCCACCAGCAGAGACCTTCGGACAGAATACTCTGGGGCCAACGTCCTGACTTTC. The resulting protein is CATSRDLRTEYSGANVLTF.